This T cell receptor beta chain was retrieved from a study of sequential checkpoint blockade in melanoma. Study-wide background: Arm A got nivolumab then ipilimumab; arm B the reverse, 1:1. After nivolumab or ipilimumab alone, roughly 20 patients had week-13 rebiopsies. After both sequences, patients received maintenance nivolumab. TCRβ was sequenced from DNA of 90 or so pretreatment tumors.

By share, this clone ranks as medium-sized. This sample's treatment: randomized to nivolumab then ipilimumab (arm A) or the reverse (arm B). Method: immunoSEQ multiplex PCR; TCRdb's copy keeps in-frame clones and lacks some. The table lists about 2,000 clones, 20% of them singletons. CDR1 and CDR2 (germline): SGHNT, YENEEA. There are 15 residues in the CDR3. Deletions cut 3 bases from V and 5 bases from J, with 17 bases between. The rearrangement joins TRBV11-3 to TRBJ2-7, with a weak D call TRBD1 (5 bases). Here the sequenced sample was tumor tissue (inferred from file names), taken from a patient given nivolumab and ipilimumab in sequence. The clonotype originates from a human donor with melanoma. CDR3 nucleotide sequence: TGTGCCAGCAGCTTGGTGCAGGGCCCCCGGGACGAGCAGTACTTC. As protein: CASSLVQGPRDEQYF.